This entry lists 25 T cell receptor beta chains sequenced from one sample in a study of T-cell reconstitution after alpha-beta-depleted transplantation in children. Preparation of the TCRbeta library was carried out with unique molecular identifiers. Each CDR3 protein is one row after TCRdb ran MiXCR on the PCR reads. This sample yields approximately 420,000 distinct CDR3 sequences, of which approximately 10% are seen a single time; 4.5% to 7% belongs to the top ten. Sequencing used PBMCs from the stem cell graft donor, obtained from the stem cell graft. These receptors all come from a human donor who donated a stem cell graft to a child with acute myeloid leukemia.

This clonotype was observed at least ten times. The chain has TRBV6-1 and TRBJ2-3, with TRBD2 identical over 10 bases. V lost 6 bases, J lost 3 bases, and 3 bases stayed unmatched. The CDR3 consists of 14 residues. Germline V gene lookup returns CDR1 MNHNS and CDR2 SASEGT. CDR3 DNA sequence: TGTGCCAGCAGGAGCGGGGGGGCTACAGATACGCAGTATTTT. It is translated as CASRSGGATDTQYF.

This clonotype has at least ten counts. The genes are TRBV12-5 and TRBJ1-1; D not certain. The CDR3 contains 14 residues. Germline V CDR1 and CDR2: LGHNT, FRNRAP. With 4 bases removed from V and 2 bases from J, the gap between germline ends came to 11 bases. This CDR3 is CASGSNFVNTEAFF. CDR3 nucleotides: TGTGCTAGTGGTTCGAATTTTGTTAACACTGAAGCTTTCTTT.

CDR3 in DNA: TGTGCCAGCAGCCCGCTGGGGAGCTACACCTTC. This translates into CASSPLGSYTF. The chain links TRBV7-9 to TRBJ1-2; D gene unclear. Germline-derived CDR1 and CDR2 are SEHNR and FQNEAQ (reference sequence). The V end lost 5 bases, the J end lost 9 bases, and 10 bases lay between the germline ends. The CDR3 spans 11 residues.

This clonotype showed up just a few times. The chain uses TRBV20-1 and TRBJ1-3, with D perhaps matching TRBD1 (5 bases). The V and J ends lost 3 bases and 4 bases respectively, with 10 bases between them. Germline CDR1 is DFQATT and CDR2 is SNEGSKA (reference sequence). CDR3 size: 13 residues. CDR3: CSASQGLGNTIYF. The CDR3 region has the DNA TGCAGTGCTAGCCAGGGTCTAGGAAACACCATATATTTT.

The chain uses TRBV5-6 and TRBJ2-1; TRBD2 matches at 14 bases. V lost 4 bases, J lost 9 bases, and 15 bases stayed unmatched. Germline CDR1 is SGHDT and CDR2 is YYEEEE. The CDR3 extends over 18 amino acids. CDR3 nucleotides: TGTGCCAGCAGCCCCCTGGGACTAGCGGGAGTTTCAGGGCGTGAGCAGTTCTTC. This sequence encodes CASSPLGLAGVSGREQFF.

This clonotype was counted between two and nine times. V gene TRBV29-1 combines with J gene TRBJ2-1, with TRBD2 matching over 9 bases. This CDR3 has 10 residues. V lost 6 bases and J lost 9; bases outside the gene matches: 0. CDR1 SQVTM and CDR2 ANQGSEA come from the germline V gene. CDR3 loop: CSVAGGEQFF. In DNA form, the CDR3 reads TGCAGCGTAGCGGGGGGTGAGCAGTTCTTC.

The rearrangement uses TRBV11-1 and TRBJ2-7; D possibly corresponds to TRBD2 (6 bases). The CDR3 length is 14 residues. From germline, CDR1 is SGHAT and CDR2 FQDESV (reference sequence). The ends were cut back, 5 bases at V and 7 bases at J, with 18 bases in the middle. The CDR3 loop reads CASSVRSGVQEQYF. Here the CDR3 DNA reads TGTGCCAGCAGCGTACGGTCGGGGGTCCAGGAGCAGTACTTC.

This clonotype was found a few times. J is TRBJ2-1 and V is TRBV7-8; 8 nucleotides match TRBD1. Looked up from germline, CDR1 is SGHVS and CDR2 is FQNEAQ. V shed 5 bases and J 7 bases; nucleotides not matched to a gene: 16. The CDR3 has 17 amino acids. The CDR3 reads CASSPSKRTGIKNEQFF. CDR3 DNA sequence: TGTGCCAGCAGCCCCTCGAAGAGGACAGGGATAAAGAATGAGCAGTTCTTC.

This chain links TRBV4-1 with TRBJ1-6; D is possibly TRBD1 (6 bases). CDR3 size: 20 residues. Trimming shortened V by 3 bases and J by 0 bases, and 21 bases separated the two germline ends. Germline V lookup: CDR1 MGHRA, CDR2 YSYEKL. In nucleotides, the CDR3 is TGCGCCAGCAGCCATCGGCCGGGACATCCTTCGAGCTCCTATAATTCACCCCTCCACTTT. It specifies CASSHRPGHPSSSYNSPLHF.

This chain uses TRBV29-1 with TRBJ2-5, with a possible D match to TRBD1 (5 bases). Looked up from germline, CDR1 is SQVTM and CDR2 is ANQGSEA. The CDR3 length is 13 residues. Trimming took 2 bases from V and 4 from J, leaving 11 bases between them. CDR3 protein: CSVELGRRETQYF. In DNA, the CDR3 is TGCAGCGTTGAATTGGGGCGGCGAGAGACCCAGTACTTC.

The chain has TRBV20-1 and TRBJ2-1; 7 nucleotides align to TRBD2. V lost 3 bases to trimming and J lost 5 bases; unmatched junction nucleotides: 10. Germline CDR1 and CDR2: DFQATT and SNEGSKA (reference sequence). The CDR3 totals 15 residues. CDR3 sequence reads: CSARGGLAADNEQFF. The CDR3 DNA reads TGCAGTGCTAGGGGAGGGCTAGCGGCAGACAATGAGCAGTTCTTC.

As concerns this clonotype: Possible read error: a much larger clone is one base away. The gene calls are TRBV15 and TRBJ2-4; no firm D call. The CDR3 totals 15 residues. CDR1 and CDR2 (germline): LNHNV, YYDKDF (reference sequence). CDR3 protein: CATSVLDGSKNMQYF. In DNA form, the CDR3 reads TGTGCCACCAGCGTTCTGGACGGATCGAAAAACATGCAGTACTTC.

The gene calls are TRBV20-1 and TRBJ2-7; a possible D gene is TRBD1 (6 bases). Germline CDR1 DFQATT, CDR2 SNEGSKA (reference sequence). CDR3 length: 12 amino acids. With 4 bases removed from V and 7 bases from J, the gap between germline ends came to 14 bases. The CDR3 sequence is CSAKTRGREQYF. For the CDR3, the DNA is TGCAGTGCTAAGACCAGGGGACGTGAGCAGTACTTC.

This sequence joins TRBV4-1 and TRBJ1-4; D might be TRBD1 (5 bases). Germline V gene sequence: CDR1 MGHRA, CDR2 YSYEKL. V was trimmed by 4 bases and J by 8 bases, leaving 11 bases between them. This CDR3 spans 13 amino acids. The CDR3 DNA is TGCGCCAGCAGCCGGGGCCCCCCCGAAAAACTGTTTTTT. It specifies CASSRGPPEKLFF.

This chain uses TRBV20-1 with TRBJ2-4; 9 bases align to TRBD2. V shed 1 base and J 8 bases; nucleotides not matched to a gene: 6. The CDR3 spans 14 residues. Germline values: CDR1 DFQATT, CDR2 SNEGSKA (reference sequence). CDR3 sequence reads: CSARVSGGPDIQYF. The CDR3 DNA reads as TGCAGTGCTAGAGTCAGCGGGGGGCCTGACATTCAGTACTTC.

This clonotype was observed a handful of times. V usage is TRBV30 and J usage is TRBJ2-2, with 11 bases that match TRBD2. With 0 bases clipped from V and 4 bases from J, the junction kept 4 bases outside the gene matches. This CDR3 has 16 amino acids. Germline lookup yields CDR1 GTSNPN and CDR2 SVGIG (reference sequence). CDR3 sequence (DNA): TGTGCCTGGAGTGTACTAGCGGGAGTAGGCACCGGGGAGCTGTTTTTT. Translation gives CAWSVLAGVGTGELFF.

The CDR3 nucleotides read TGTGCCACCTGGGACAGTACTTCCTACGAGCAGTACGTC. It encodes CATWDSTSYEQYV. V is TRBV10-3 and J is TRBJ2-7; TRBD1 agrees at 7 bases. Looked up from germline, CDR1 is ENHRY and CDR2 is SYGVKD. CDR3 length equals 13 residues. Trimming removed 10 bases from V and 1 base from J; junction bases left unmatched: 7.

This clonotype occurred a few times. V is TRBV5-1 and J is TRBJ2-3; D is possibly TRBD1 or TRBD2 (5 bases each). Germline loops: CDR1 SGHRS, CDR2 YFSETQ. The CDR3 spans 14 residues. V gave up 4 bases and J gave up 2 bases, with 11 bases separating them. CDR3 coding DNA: TGCGCCAGCAGCGCGGGTGGGACCACAGATACGCAGTATTTT. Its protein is CASSAGGTTDTQYF. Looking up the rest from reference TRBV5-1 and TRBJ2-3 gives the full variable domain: KAGVTQTPRYLIKTRGQQVTLSCSPISGHRSVSWYQQTPGQGLQFLFEYFSETQRNKGNFPGRFSGRQFSNSRSEMNVSTLELGDSALYLCASSAGGTTDTQYFGPGTRLTVL.

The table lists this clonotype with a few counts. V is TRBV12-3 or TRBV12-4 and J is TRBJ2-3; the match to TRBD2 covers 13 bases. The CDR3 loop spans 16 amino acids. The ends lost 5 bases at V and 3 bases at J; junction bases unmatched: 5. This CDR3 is CASSGRTSGRTDTQYF. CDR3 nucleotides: TGTGCCAGCAGTGGGCGGACTAGCGGGAGAACAGATACGCAGTATTTT.

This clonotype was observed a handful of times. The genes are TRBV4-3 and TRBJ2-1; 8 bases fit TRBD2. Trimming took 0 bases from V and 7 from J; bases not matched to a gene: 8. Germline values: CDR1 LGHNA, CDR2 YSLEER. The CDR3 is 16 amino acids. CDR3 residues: CASSQDPAGVMNEQFF. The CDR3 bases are TGCGCCAGCAGCCAAGACCCAGCGGGAGTGATGAATGAGCAGTTCTTC.

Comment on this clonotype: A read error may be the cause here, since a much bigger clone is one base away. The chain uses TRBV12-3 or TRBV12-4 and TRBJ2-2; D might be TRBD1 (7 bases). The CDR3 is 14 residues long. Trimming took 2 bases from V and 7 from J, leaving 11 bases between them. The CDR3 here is CASSLQGGIGELFF. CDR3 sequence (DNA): TGTGCCAGCAGTTTACAGGGGGGAATCGGGGAGCTGTTTTTT.

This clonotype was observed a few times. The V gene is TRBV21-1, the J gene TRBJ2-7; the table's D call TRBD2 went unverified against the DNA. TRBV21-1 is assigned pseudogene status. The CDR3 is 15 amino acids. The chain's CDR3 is CASSSKRGGSYEQYV. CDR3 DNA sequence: TGTGCCAGCAGCTCTAAGCGGGGGGGCTCCTACGAGCAGTACGTC.

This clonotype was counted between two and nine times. The CDR3 reads CSVTGMNTGELFF. Written as DNA, the CDR3 is TGCAGCGTTACGGGGATGAACACCGGGGAGCTGTTTTTT. The rearrangement joins TRBV29-1 to TRBJ2-2, with D maybe TRBD2 (5 bases). Germline V gives CDR1 SQVTM, CDR2 ANQGSEA. This CDR3 comprises 13 residues. The V and J ends lost 5 bases and 1 base respectively, with 8 bases between them.

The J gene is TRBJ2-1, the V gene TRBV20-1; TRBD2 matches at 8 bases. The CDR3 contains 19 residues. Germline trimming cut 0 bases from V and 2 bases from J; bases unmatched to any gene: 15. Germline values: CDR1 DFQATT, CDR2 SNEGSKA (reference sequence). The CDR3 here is CSARDIGSGAGITYNEQFF. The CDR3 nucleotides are TGCAGTGCTAGAGATATTGGTAGCGGGGCGGGAATAACCTACAATGAGCAGTTCTTC.

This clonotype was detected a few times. The CDR3 protein is CASSQAPQETQYF. The CDR3 DNA reads as TGTGCCAGCTCTCAGGCGCCCCAAGAGACCCAGTACTTC. The J gene is TRBJ2-5, the V gene TRBV12-3 or TRBV12-4; D not certain. Trimming stripped 8 bases from V and 1 base from J, with 11 bases between. This CDR3 spans 13 amino acids.